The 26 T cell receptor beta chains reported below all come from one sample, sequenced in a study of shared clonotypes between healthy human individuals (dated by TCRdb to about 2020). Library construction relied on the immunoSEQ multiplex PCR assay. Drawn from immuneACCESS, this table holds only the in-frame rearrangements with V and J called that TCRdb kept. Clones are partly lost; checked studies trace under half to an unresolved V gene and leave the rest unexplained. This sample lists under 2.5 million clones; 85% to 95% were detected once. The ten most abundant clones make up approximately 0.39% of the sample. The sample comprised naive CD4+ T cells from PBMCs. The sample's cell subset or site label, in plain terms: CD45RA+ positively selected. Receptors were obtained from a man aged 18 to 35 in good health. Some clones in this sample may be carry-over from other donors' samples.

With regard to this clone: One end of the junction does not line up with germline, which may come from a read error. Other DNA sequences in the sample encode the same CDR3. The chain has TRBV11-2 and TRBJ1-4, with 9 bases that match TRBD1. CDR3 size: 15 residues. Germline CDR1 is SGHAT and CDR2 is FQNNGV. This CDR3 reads CASSLVQGAGEKLFF. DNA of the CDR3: TGTGCCAGCAGCTTGGTACAGGGGGCAGGGGAAAAATTGTTTTTT.

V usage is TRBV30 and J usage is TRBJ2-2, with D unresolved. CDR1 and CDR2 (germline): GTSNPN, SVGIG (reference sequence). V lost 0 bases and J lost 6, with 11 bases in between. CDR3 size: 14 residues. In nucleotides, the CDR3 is TGTGCCTGGAGTGTATACCCGAATTCCGGGGAGCTGTTTTTT. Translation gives CAWSVYPNSGELFF.

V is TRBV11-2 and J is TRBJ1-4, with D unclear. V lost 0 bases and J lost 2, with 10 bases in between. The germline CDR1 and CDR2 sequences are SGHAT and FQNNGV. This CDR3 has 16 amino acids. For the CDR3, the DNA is TGTGCCAGCAGCTTAGATAGGGCAGAGACTAATGAAAAACTGTTTTTT. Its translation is CASSLDRAETNEKLFF.

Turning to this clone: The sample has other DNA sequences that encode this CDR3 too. CDR3 region: CASSQGKEYTEAFF. CDR3 sequence (DNA): TGCGCCAGCAGCCAAGGGAAAGAGTACACTGAAGCTTTCTTT. The chain combines TRBV4-1 with TRBJ1-1; D is ambiguous. Trimming took off 1 base at V and 3 bases at J, with 9 bases between the two ends. The CDR3 length is 14 residues. Germline CDR1 and CDR2: MGHRA and YSYEKL.

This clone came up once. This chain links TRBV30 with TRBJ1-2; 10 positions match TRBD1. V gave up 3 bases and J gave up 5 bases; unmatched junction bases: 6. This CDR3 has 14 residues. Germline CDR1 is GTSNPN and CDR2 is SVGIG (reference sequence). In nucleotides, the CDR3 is TGTGCCTGGAGCCGACAGGGGGCTTGGTATGGCTACACCTTC. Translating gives CAWSRQGAWYGYTF.

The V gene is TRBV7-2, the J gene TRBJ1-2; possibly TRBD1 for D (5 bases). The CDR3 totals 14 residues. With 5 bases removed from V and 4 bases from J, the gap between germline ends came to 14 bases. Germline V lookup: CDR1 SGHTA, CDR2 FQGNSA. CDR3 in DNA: TGTGCCAGCAGCGCACGCTTGGACATCTATGGCTACACCTTC. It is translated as CASSARLDIYGYTF.

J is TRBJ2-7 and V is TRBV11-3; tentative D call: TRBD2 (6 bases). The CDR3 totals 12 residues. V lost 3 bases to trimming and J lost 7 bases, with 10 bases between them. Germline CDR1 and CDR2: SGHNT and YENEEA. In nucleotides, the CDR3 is TGTGCCAGCAGCTTGGTGCGGGGTGAGCAGTACTTC. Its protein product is CASSLVRGEQYF.

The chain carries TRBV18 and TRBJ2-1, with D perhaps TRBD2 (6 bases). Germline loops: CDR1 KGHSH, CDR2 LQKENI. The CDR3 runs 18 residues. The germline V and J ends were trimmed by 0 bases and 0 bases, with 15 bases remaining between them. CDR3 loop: CASSPPVGGGLSYNEQFF. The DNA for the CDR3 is TGTGCCAGCTCACCACCGGTTGGGGGAGGACTCTCCTACAATGAGCAGTTCTTC.

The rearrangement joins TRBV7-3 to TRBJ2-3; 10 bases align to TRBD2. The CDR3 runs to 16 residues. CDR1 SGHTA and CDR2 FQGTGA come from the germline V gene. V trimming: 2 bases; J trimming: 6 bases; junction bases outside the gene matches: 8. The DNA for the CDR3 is TGTGCCAGCAGCTTACGTCTAGCGGGAGATGCGGATACGCAGTATTTT. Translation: CASSLRLAGDADTQYF.

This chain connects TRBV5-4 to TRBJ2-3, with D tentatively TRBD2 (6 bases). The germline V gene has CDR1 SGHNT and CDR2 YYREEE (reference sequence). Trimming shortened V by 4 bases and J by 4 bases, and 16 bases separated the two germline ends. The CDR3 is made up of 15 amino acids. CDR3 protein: CASSPPGGRADTQYF. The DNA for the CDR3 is TGTGCCAGCAGCCCCCCCGGGGGACGGGCAGATACGCAGTATTTT.

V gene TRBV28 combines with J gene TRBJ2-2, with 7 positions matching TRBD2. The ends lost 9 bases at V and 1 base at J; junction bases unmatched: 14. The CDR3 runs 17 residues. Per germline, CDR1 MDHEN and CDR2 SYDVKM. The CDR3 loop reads CASKTQAGQKNTGELFF. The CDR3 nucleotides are TGTGCCAGTAAGACCCAAGCGGGGCAGAAGAACACCGGGGAGCTGTTTTTT.

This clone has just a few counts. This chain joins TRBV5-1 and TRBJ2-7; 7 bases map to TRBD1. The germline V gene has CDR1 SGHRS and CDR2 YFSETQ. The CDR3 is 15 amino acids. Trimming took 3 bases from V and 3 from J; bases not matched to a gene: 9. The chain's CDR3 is CASSSYTGANYEQYF. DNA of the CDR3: TGCGCCAGCAGCTCCTATACAGGGGCGAACTACGAGCAGTACTTC.

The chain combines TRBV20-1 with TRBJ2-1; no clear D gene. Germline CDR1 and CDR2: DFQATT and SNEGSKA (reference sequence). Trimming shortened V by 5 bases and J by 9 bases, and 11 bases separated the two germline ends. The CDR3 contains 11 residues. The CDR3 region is CSAFNRGEQFF. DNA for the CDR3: TGCAGTGCTTTCAATCGTGGTGAGCAGTTCTTC.

The CDR3 DNA is TGTGCCACCTTTGAAGGGACTAGACATAGGTTCTTC. It is translated as CATFEGTRHRFF. The chain is built from TRBV6-1 and TRBJ2-1, with 8 bases lining up with TRBD2. The V segment lost 10 bases and the J segment 15 bases; nucleotides outside the gene matches: 14. Per the germline V gene, CDR1 is MNHNS and CDR2 is SASEGT. The CDR3 length is 12 residues.

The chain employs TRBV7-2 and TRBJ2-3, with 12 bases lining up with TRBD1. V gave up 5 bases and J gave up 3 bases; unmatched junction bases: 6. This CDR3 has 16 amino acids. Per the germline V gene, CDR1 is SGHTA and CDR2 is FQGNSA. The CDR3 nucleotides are TGTGCCAGCAGCCCGTGGGACAGGGGGCAGACAGATACGCAGTATTTT. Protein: CASSPWDRGQTDTQYF.

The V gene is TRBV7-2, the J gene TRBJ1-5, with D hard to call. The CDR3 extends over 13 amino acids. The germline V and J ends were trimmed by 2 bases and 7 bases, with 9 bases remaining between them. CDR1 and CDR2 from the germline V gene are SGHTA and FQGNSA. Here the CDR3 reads CASSLWPEQPQHF. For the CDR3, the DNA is TGTGCCAGCAGCTTATGGCCAGAACAGCCCCAGCATTTT. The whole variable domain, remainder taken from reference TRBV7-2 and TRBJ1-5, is GAGVSQSPSNKVTEKGKDVELRCDPISGHTALYWYRQSLGQGLEFLIYFQGNSAPDKSGLPSDRFSAERTGGSVSTLTIQRTQQEDSAVYLCASSLWPEQPQHFGDGTRLSIL.

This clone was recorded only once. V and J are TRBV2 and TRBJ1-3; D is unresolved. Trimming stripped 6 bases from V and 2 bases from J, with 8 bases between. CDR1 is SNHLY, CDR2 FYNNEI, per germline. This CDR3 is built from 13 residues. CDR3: CASRVFTGNTIYF. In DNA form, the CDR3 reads TGTGCCAGCAGGGTTTTTACTGGAAACACCATATATTTT. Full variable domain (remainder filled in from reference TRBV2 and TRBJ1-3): EPEVTQTPSHQVTQMGQEVILRCVPISNHLYFYWYRQILGQKVEFLVSFYNNEISEKSEIFDDQFSVERPDGSNFTLKIRSTKLEDSAMYFCASRVFTGNTIYFGEGSWLTVV.

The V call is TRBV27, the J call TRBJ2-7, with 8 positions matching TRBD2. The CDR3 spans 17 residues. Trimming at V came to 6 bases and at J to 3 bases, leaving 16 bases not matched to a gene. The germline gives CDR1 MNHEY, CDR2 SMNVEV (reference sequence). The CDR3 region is CASSPPLSGIPLYEQYF. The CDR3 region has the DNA TGTGCCAGCAGCCCCCCGCTTAGCGGGATACCCCTCTACGAGCAGTACTTC.

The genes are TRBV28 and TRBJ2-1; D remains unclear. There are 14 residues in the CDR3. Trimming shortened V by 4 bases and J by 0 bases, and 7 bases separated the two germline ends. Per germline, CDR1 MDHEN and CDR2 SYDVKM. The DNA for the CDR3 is TGTGCCAGCAGTTCCTATAGCTCCTACAATGAGCAGTTCTTC. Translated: CASSSYSSYNEQFF.

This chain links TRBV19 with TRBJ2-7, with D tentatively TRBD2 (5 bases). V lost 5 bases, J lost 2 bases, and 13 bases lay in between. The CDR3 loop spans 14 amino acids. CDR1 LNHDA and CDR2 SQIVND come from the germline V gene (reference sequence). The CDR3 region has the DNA TGTGCCAGTAGTTCCCGGACTGGAACCTACGAGCAGTACTTC. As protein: CASSSRTGTYEQYF.

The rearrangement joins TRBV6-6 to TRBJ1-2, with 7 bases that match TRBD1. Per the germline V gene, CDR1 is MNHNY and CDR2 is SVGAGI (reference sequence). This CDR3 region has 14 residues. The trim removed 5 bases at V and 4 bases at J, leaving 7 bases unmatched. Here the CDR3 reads CASSEDRPIYGYTF. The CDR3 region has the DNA TGTGCCAGCAGTGAGGACAGGCCAATCTATGGCTACACCTTC.

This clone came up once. For the CDR3, the DNA is TGTGCCAGTAATGTACGGGCGGGGGCCAACGTCCTGACTTTC. The encoded protein is CASNVRAGANVLTF. This sequence joins TRBV19 and TRBJ2-6, with D unclear. Trimming left V 7 bases short and J 4 bases short, with 11 bases between. This CDR3 region has 14 residues. From germline, CDR1 is LNHDA and CDR2 SQIVND (reference sequence).

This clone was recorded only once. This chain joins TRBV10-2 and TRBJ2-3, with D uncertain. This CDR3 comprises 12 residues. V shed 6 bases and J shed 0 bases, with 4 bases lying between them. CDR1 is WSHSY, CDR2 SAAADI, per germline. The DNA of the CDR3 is TGCGCCAGCAGCGGAAGCACAGATACGCAGTATTTT. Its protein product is CASSGSTDTQYF.

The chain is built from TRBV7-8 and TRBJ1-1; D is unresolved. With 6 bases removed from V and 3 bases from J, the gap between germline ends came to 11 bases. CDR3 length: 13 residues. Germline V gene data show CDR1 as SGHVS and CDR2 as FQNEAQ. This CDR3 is CASSQRSDTEAFF. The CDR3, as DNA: TGTGCCAGCAGTCAAAGATCGGACACTGAAGCTTTCTTT.

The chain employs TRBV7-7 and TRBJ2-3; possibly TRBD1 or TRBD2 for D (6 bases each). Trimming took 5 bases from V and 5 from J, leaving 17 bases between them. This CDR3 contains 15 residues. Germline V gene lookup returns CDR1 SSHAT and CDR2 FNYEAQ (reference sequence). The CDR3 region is CASSPGADPRDTQYF. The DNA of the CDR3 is TGTGCCAGCAGCCCGGGGGCGGACCCCCGAGATACGCAGTATTTT.

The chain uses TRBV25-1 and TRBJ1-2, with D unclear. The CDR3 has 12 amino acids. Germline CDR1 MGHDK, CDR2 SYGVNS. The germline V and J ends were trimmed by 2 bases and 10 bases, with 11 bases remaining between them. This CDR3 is CASSEPNLHYTF. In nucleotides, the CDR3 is TGTGCCAGCAGTGAACCGAACCTGCACTACACCTTC.